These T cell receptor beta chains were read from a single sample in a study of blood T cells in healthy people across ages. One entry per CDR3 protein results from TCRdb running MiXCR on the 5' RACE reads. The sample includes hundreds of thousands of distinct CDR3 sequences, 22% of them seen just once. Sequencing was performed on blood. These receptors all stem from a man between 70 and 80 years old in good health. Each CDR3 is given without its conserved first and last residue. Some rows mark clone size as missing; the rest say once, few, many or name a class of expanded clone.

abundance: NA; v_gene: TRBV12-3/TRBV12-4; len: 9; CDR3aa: ASSLYSGYT
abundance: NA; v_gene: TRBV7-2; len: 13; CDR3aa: ASSLAAGVGNEQF
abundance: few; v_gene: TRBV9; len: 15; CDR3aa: ASSGRIGQENNEKLF
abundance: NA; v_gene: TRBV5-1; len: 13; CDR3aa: ASSLVAGENSPLH
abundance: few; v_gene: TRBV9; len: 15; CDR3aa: ANSRGLAGGDQETQY
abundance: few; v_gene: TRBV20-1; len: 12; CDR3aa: SAPQEGMNYGYT
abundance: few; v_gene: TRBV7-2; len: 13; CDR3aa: AGSLVGGSTDTQY
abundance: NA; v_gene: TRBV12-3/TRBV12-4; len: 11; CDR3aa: ASSPTTNTEAF
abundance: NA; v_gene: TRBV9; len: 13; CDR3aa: ASSVREGTGGLAF
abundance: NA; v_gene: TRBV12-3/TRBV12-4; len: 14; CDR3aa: ASNSYGTSGTDTQY
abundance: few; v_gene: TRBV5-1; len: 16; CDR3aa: ASSLVKVSGRSYNEQF
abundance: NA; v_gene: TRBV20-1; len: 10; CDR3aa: SALVSTDTQY
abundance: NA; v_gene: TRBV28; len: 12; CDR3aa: ASSPGGLRDGYT
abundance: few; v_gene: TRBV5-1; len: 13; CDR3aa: ASSLSGQGANEQF
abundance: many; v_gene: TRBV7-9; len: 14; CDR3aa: ASRPLGEGGADTQY
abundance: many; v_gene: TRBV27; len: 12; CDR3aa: ASSHGSSYNEQF
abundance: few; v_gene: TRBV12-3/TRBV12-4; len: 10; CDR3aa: ASSFLVDDYT
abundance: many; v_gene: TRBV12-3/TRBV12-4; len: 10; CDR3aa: ASSSGANVLT
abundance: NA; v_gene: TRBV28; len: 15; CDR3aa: ASRPSTGTRSYNEQF
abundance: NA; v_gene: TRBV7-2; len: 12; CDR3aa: ASSRGGGGTEAF
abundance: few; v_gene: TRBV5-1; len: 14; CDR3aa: ASSLEGVPPGTEAF
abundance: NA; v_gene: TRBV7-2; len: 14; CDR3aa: ASSLMGGSFQETQY
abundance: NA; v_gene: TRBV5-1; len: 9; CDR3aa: ASSLEFVWY
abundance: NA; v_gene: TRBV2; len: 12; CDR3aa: ASRPGTGGETQY
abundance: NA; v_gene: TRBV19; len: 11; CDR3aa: ASSIWQGYGYT
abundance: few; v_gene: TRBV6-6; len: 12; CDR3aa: ASSYSRGMDIQY
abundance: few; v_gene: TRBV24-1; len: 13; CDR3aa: ATSDTGVSPHEQF
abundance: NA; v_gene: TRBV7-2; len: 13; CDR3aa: ASSLEQGSGNTIY
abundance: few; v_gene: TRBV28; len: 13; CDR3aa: ASWHGGVSGNTIY
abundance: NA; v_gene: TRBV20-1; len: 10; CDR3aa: SARQGAYEQY
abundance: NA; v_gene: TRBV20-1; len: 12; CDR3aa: SSPKDRVLDTQY
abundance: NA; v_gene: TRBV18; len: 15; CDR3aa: ASSPTTPGQGSNEQF
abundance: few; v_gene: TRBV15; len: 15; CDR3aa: ATSREIGGASYNEQF
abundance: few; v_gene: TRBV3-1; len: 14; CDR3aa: ASSQGVITSTDTQY
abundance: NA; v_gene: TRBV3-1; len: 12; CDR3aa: ASSPGTGPYGYT